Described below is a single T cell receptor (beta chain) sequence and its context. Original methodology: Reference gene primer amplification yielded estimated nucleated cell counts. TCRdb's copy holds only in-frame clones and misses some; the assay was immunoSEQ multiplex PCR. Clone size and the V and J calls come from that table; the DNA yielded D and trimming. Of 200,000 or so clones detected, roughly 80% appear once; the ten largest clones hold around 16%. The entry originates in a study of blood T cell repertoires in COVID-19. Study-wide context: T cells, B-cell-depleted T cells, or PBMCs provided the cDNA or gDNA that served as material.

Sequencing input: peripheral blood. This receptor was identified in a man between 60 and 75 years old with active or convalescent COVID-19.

As DNA, the CDR3 is TGTGCCAGCAGCTGGGACAGGGATAGCAATCAGCCCCAGCATTTT. Its protein is CASSWDRDSNQPQHF. J is TRBJ1-5 and V is TRBV28, with 9 bases identical to TRBD1. The CDR3 totals 15 residues. Germline V lookup: CDR1 MDHEN, CDR2 SYDVKM. J was trimmed by 0 bases and V by 6 bases; bases with no gene match: 3.